This T cell receptor (beta chain) comes out of a study of regulatory T cells in long-lasting Graves disease (TCRdb year 2021). Concerning the study at large: Patients with newly diagnosed Graves' disease had been on antithyroid drugs for under 3 months. Patients with persistent Graves' disease were compared with patients with newly diagnosed Graves' disease using TCR sequencing and RNA sequencing of peripheral blood. A total of roughly 35 samples underwent TCR sequencing: some 13 from persistent and 20 from newly diagnosed Graves' disease patients. The study took place in China and was registered as a clinical trial.

Library method: multiplex PCR. These reads were obtained on an Illumina HiSeq 4000. CDR3 regions were amplified by Arm-PCR with iRepertoire HTBI primers to construct TCR beta libraries. Before sequencing, the PCR products underwent gel purification. In the authors' own workflow: A total of 62 TRBV and approximately 13 TRBJ segments were identified across samples and were used for gene usage analysis of CDR3 amino acid clonotypes. Filtered high-quality paired reads were merged into contigs using COPE and FqMerger. BLAST was used to align contigs to the IMGT TRBV, TRBD and TRBJ reference genes, and CDR3 was defined following IMGT. Clonotypes above 0.1% frequency were classified as highly expanded clones. Repertoire diversity was measured by Shannon entropy, and V-J evenness by the Gini coefficient. Public clonotypes were defined as clonotypes shared by more than one individual. The raw public reads went through TCRdb reprocessing: fastp at Q25, MiXCR clone calling, in-frame beta chains kept. When rows share a CDR3 protein, they turn into one entry using the most common DNA and genes. These V and J calls derive from TCRdb rather than the authors' analysis. The sample contains 200,000 to 250,000 distinct CDR3 sequences, approximately 18% of them found a single time. Jointly, the top ten make up about an eighth of the sample.

With respect to this clonotype: It has no known antigen specificity. Per-nucleotide qualities are absent, and no much larger clonotype sits a single base away.

Study-wide findings and limitations: The authors acknowledged the small sample size as a limitation that may reduce accuracy. Persistent Graves' disease patients showed lower TCR Shannon entropy and fewer highly expanded clones than newly diagnosed patients, suggesting clonal expansion. Only peripheral blood was studied, because thyroid tissue, the primary lesion, was inaccessible. Only the TCR beta chain was sequenced and analyzed. A larger number of public clonotypes was shared among persistent patients (around 2,700) than among newly diagnosed patients (more than 850).

This sample's time point label indicates: newly diagnosed GD, antithyroid drugs for less than 3 months. For both TCR sequencing and RNA sequencing, RNA was extracted from PBMCs using TRIzol. The diagnosis of Graves' disease was made according to American Thyroid Association guidelines. Patients were recruited from an endocrinology department in Xi'an, China. From each patient, 7.5 to 10 milliliters of peripheral blood was collected into an EDTA anticoagulant tube. Ficoll Paque Plus density gradient separation was used to isolate PBMCs, and no additional T cell sorting was done. An Agilent 2100 Bioanalyzer and agarose gel were used to assess RNA quality, and a NanoDrop 2000 was used to measure RNA concentration. Separately, the same data were catalogued under a study of T cells in Graves' hyperthyroidism and ophthalmopathy. As that second paper reports: A patient counted as having stable Graves' hyperthyroidism if no progression to ophthalmopathy occurred over 18 months of follow-up. Hyperthyroidism patients were newly diagnosed, had a disease duration of under 2 months, and were aged 18 to 65 years. Patients with uncontrolled infections, other autoimmune diseases, pregnancy or lactation were excluded. Diagnoses relied on clinical symptoms, serum thyroxine and TRAb, thyroid ultrasound and orbital computed tomography. The TCR CDR3 was subjected to a first round of RT-PCR using the HTBI primer set and the Qiagen OneStep RT-PCR kit. Most expanded thyroid clonotypes (frequency above 0.001) were also detected in blood, a finding suggesting that blood repertoires may reflect thyroid immune responses. In cross-validation, a model built on a 13 V-J signature told ophthalmopathy apart from stable hyperthyroidism with under 90% sensitivity and 81% to 82% specificity, and in testing the same model reached 80%/75%. In validation, progression to ophthalmopathy was predicted by the model with roughly 71% sensitivity and approximately 78% specificity, a median of around 5.9 months before onset. To identify TCR V-J signatures that set the groups apart, the researchers used a discovery cohort of 90 to 100 patients, made up of under 45 with Graves' ophthalmopathy and 57 with stable Graves' hyperthyroidism. An independent validation cohort of about 20 hyperthyroidism patients and approximately 17 patients who later progressed to ophthalmopathy tested prospective prediction of ophthalmopathy. For training and testing, the 100 or so patients in the discovery cohort were randomly divided in a 7:3 ratio. In several Graves' hyperthyroidism patients, the study also compared T-cell repertoires from thyroid tissue with T-cell repertoires from blood. After blood sampling, hyperthyroidism patients were treated with methimazole at a starting dose of 30 mg daily, and ophthalmopathy patients were treated with high-dose intravenous methylprednisolone. A second multiplex PCR round built the libraries, followed by size selection and purification. Paired-end sequencing of the libraries was performed with 100 bp reads on an Illumina HiSeq2000. SOAPnuke was used to process the raw data, with reads discarded if the reads contained adapters or uncalled bases, had a mean Phred below 15, or lacked an exact constant-primer or identifier match. COPE v1.2.5 was used to merge the high-quality paired reads, and each unique nucleotide sequence was defined as a clonotype. MiTCR v1.1 was used to align clonotypes to the IMGT TRBV, TRBD and TRBJ reference segments. The analysis was restricted to V-J combinations with a frequency above 0.0001, which together covered just over 99% of the repertoires. The TCS score was defined as F50 (clonal expansion) divided by E x V (chaos), with BLOSUM62-based TCRdist calculated between CDR3 peptides within each V-J. Welch's t-statistics and random forest reduced 450 to 600 V-J features to about 13, which were used in a naive Bayes classifier (R e1071). Sample size was not statistically predetermined, and investigators were not blinded to group allocation. According to the paper, TCR Vbeta CDR3 sequencing was carried out on approximately 140 peripheral blood samples, which came from fewer than 50 ophthalmopathy, under 80 hyperthyroidism and approximately 17 progressor patients.

The TCR originated in a woman in her twenties or thirties with Graves disease. Donor details come from another sample of the same person, matched by shared clones. The material sequenced was peripheral blood mononuclear cells (PBMCs), taken at new diagnosis, from a patient treated with antithyroid drugs.

The base sequence is TGTGCCAGCAGTCCAAGGGGGCAGTCTAATGAAAAACTGTTTTTT. It translates as CASSPRGQSNEKLFF. The chain is made from TRBV12-3 or TRBV12-4 and TRBJ1-4, with TRBD1 matching 7 junction bases. The junction shows trimming of 5 bases on V and 3 bases on J, and the gene matches do not reach 6 bases of it. The CDR3 runs 15 residues from the cysteine to the phenylalanine. The retained sequence is limited to the CDR3, 45 bases, with the frame set at the first base.